This T cell receptor (beta chain) was sequenced during a study of response to subunit inactivated influenza vaccine. In regard to this clonotype: As yet, its antigen is unknown. One base away lies a much larger clone, so this may be a sequencing read error.

Study-wide findings and caveats: The authors suggested that every seasonal influenza vaccination recruits few new T cells.

The CDR3 is 12 amino acids. With 6 bases clipped from V and 4 bases from J, the junction kept 2 bases outside the gene matches. Germline V lookup: CDR1 MNHEY, CDR2 SVGAGI. TCRdb processed the RT-PCR reads anew with MiXCR; each CDR3 protein has one entry. The data show a few hundred thousand distinct CDR3 sequences, about 15% seen once. The material was PBMCs from blood, obtained approximately 13 days after vaccination. This receptor was identified in a man aged 45-65 years who received an inactivated influenza vaccine. The chain has TRBV6-5 and TRBJ1-2; 7 nucleotides match TRBD1. The DNA for the CDR3 is TGTGCCAGCAGACAGGGGAGCTATGGCTACACCTTC. Translating it yields CASRQGSYGYTF.